This is a list of T cell receptor beta chains from one sample in a study of cytomegalovirus exposure and HLA in healthy donors. The method was immunoSEQ multiplex PCR; TCRdb's version includes in-frame clones alone and lacks a portion of them. The repertoire includes around 80,000 clones, roughly 70% of them detected once, and under 10% sits in the top ten. The sequencing input was PBMCs. These receptors came from a man aged 35 to 55 in good health and CMV-seropositive. Each CDR3 is given with its conserved first and last residue. D genes are given only for firm matches. Expanded clones are given a class, and other clones once, few, many or no size at all.

TRBV4-1	-	TRBJ2-7	TRBD1	TGCGCCAGCAGCCAAGACAGGGGGCCCTACGAGCAGTACTTC	CASSQDRGPYEQYF
TRBV28	-	TRBJ2-7	TRBD2	TGTGCCAGCAGTCCCGCTAGCGGGAGGTTCTACGAGCAGTACTTC	CASSPASGRFYEQYF
TRBV28	once	TRBJ2-5	TRBD2	TGTGCCAGCGTTAGCGGGAGAGCTGAGACCCAGTACTTC	CASVSGRAETQYF
TRBV7-3	-	TRBJ2-2	-	TGTGCCAGCAGCTTAACGGAGAAGACCGGGGAGCTGTTTTTT	CASSLTEKTGELFF
TRBV5-6	once	TRBJ2-3	TRBD2	TGTGCCAGCAGCAAGGTTAGCGGGAGGGCCGCAGATACGCAGTATTTT	CASSKVSGRAADTQYF
TRBV2	few	TRBJ1-5	TRBD1	TGTGCCAGCAGAGGGGACAGCGGTAGGAAGCCCCAGCATTTT	CASRGDSGRKPQHF
TRBV10-1	-	TRBJ2-7	TRBD2	TGCGCCAGCAGTGATTCTAGCGGGGCCCGCTACGAGCAGTACTTC	CASSDSSGARYEQYF
TRBV6-5	-	TRBJ2-1	-	TGTGCCAGCAGTTGGAGCTCCTACAATGAGCAGTTCTTC	CASSWSSYNEQFF
TRBV29-1	-	TRBJ2-7	TRBD2	TGCAGCGTTACTAGCGAATCCGAGCAGTACTTC	CSVTSESEQYF
TRBV23-1	-	TRBJ2-7	TRBD1	TGCGCCAGCAGTCAATTTCTCGGACAGGGTCGGGAAGAGCAGTACTTC	CASSQFLGQGREEQYF
TRBV11-3	-	TRBJ2-2	TRBD1	TGTGCCAGCAGCGGGACAGGGAAAGGAGGAGGGACCGGGGAGCTGTTTTTT	CASSGTGKGGGTGELFF
TRBV9	-	TRBJ1-1	-	TGTGCCAGCAGCGCAGGATTGAACACTGAAGCTTTCTTT	CASSAGLNTEAFF
TRBV7-9	-	TRBJ2-7	TRBD1	TGTGCCAGCAGCCGGAGGACAGGGACCTTGGACGAGCAGTACTTC	CASSRRTGTLDEQYF
TRBV13	-	TRBJ1-1	-	TGTGCCAGCCAGTGGGGGGGAGAAGCTTTCTTT	CASQWGGEAFF
TRBV2	-	TRBJ1-1	-	TGTGCCAGCAGGGTCGAGGGTGAAGCTTTCTTT	CASRVEGEAFF
TRBV5-1	-	TRBJ1-2	TRBD1	TGCGCCAGCGGGACAGCGAACCACCTATATGGCTACACCTTC	CASGTANHLYGYTF
TRBV5-5	-	TRBJ2-7	-	TGTGCCAGCAGCCCGAGGGTGGATTGGACCTACGAGCAGTACTTC	CASSPRVDWTYEQYF
TRBV10-2	once	TRBJ2-2	TRBD2	TGCGCCAGTCGGGGGGAGGGTACGAGGAACACCGGGGAGCTGTTTTTT	CASRGEGTRNTGELFF
TRBV2	-	TRBJ1-1	TRBD1	TGTGCCAGCACCTGGGGACAGTCACGGAACGCTTTCTTT	CASTWGQSRNAFF
TRBV18	-	TRBJ2-7	-	TGTGCCAGCTCACAGGAGGACTCGTTGGCTTACGAGCAGTACTTC	CASSQEDSLAYEQYF
TRBV27	-	TRBJ2-7	TRBD2	TGTGCCAGCAGTTTATCACCGGGGGGCTACGAGCAGTACTTC	CASSLSPGGYEQYF
TRBV4-3	-	TRBJ2-3	-	TGCGCCAGCAGCCAAGATAGGGGTTGGGATACGCAGTATTTT	CASSQDRGWDTQYF
TRBV7-6	-	TRBJ2-7	TRBD2	TGTGCCAGCAGCCCACTAGCGTTTGCCTACGAGCAGTACTTC	CASSPLAFAYEQYF
TRBV19	few	TRBJ1-1	-	TGTGCCAGTAGTCCCACAGGGCGCCGTGAAGCTTTCTTT	CASSPTGRREAFF
TRBV9	-	TRBJ1-1	-	TGTGCCAGCAGCGTAGCCTCGGGAGGAAACACTGAAGCTTTCTTT	CASSVASGGNTEAFF
TRBV18	-	TRBJ2-7	TRBD1	TGTGCCAGCTCACATACCCGGGACAGGGACCTCTACGAGCAGTACTTC	CASSHTRDRDLYEQYF
TRBV7-9	-	TRBJ2-7	-	TGTGCCAGCAGCCCGGACAGCTCGGAGCAGTACTTC	CASSPDSSEQYF
TRBV7-9	-	TRBJ2-5	TRBD1	TGTGCCAGCAGCTTAGAGGGGTCACAGGGGGCGCGGGGGACCCAATACTTC	CASSLEGSQGARGTQYF
TRBV15	-	TRBJ1-5	-	TGTGCCACCAGCAGAGATTCGAGACAGCCCCAGCATTTT	CATSRDSRQPQHF
TRBV9	-	TRBJ2-7	-	TGTGCCAGCAGCCCCTCGGACTGGCTCGAGCAGTACTTC	CASSPSDWLEQYF
TRBV2	few	TRBJ1-1	-	TGTGCCAGCAGCGGCGAGGGGAACACTGAAGCTTTCTTT	CASSGEGNTEAFF
TRBV7-2	few	TRBJ2-1	-	TGTGCCAGCAGCCTAACGATCGGGGAACGGGATGAGCAGTTCTTC	CASSLTIGERDEQFF
TRBV30	-	TRBJ2-6	TRBD1	TGTGCCTGGACGGACAGGGTTTACTCTGGGGCCAACGTCCTGACTTTC	CAWTDRVYSGANVLTF
TRBV7-2	few	TRBJ1-6	TRBD1	TGTGCCAGCAGTCAGCCCGGGACAGGGGGACGGGCACCCCTCCACTTT	CASSQPGTGGRAPLHF
TRBV29-1	-	TRBJ2-1	-	TGCAGCGTTGCCCGGGGCTCCTACAATGAGCAGTTCTTC	CSVARGSYNEQFF
TRBV30	-	TRBJ2-5	-	TGTGCCTGGCAGGGGTCGGGGGAGACCCAGTACTTC	CAWQGSGETQYF
TRBV10-1	-	TRBJ1-6	-	TGCGCCAGCAGTGAGTACCAGGCCGATTCACCCCTCCACTTT	CASSEYQADSPLHF
TRBV28	few	TRBJ1-2	-	TGTGCCAGCAGCCGGGACTATGGCTACACCTTC	CASSRDYGYTF
TRBV5-6	-	TRBJ2-7	TRBD1	TGTGCCAGCAGCTTGGGATTCCCCGGGACAGGGCGCTTCGAGCAGTACTTC	CASSLGFPGTGRFEQYF
TRBV28	-	TRBJ2-1	TRBD2	TGTGCCAGCAGTCTATCGACTAGCGGGAGGGCTAACAATGAGCAGTTCTTC	CASSLSTSGRANNEQFF
TRBV4-2	once	TRBJ2-3	TRBD1	TGTGCCAGCAGCCAGGAATACGACAGGGCTAGGACAGATACGCAGTATTTT	CASSQEYDRARTDTQYF
TRBV29-1	-	TRBJ2-5	TRBD1	TGCAGCGTTGGGGGGACAGGATATGGAGAGACCCAGTACTTC	CSVGGTGYGETQYF
TRBV28	-	TRBJ2-3	-	TGTGCCAGCAGTCCTCGTGGGGGCTCCACAGATACGCAGTATTTT	CASSPRGGSTDTQYF
TRBV10-3	-	TRBJ2-3	-	TGTGCCATCGGGGGGGCGGGAGCTGGCACAGATACGCAGTATTTT	CAIGGAGAGTDTQYF
TRBV7-6	-	TRBJ2-7	TRBD1	TGTGCCAGCAGCTTAGGACAGGGTGCTACCGAGCAGTACTTC	CASSLGQGATEQYF
TRBV9	-	TRBJ1-1	-	TGTGCCAGCAGCGTAGAGGGCAGAGGGACTGAAGCTTTCTTT	CASSVEGRGTEAFF
TRBV6-1	-	TRBJ2-2	-	TGTGCCAGCAGTGGCGACTTGGCCGGGGAGCTGTTTTTT	CASSGDLAGELFF
TRBV7-2	-	TRBJ2-5	-	TGTGCCAGCAGCTTGGAGGCGGGGGCGAAGACCCAGTACTTC	CASSLEAGAKTQYF
TRBV11-3	once	TRBJ2-7	-	TGTGCCAGCAGCCTCGGACTGACCTACGAGCAGTACTTC	CASSLGLTYEQYF
TRBV2	-	TRBJ1-3	-	TGTGCCAGCAGTGAGGGGGCAGAGAGGATTTCTGATTATTTT	CASSEGAERISDYF
TRBV6-1	-	TRBJ1-4	TRBD1	TGTGCCAGCAGCGACTCCGGGACAGGGGCCGCGCGACTGTTTTTT	CASSDSGTGAARLFF
TRBV9	many	TRBJ1-1	-	TGTGCCAGCTCTACCTCGAACACTGAAGCTTTCTTT	CASSTSNTEAFF
TRBV27	-	TRBJ1-2	TRBD1	TGTGCCAGCAGTTTATTACCGGGACAGGGGAGGTCGGTGAACTATGGCTACACCTTC	CASSLLPGQGRSVNYGYTF
TRBV28	-	TRBJ2-5	TRBD2	TGTGCCAGCAGTCTGACTAGCGGGGGCGTAGAGACCCAGTACTTC	CASSLTSGGVETQYF
TRBV5-1	-	TRBJ2-1	-	TGCGCCAGCAGCTTGGTGGGGGGACGGGCCGGGTTTTCCTACAATGAGCAGTTCTTC	CASSLVGGRAGFSYNEQFF
TRBV2	-	TRBJ2-5	-	TGTGCCAGCAGTTCCTCCTGGGGCGAGACCCAGTACTTC	CASSSSWGETQYF
TRBV9	-	TRBJ1-3	-	TGTGCCAGCAGCGCCGACACACCTTACTCTGGAAACACCATATATTTT	CASSADTPYSGNTIYF